This T cell receptor beta chain was sequenced in a study of PD-1 blockade in classical Hodgkin lymphoma. Findings and limits, study-wide: With respect to the repertoire differences, their causes, possibly disease activity or prior therapy, remain undefined. In CD4+ cells, TCR diversity went up significantly by C4D1, but in CD8+ cells it did not. Newly diagnosed patients were said to have less baseline TCR diversity than healthy donors did. Patients with a complete response exhibited baseline diversity comparable to newly diagnosed patients.

Germline V gene lookup returns CDR1 KGHSH and CDR2 LQKENI. The CDR3 is 20 residues long. V dropped 1 base and J dropped 5 bases, with 27 bases sitting between them. Concerning this clone: What it recognizes is unknown.

Relapse after autologous stem cell transplantation occurred in every patient, and brentuximab vedotin exposure varied. TCRdb's copy holds only in-frame clones and misses some; the assay was immunoSEQ multiplex PCR. In the table there are around 45,000 clones, about 72% of which are singletons. This receptor was identified in a human donor with classical Hodgkin lymphoma. The sample was peripheral blood mononuclear cells (PBMCs), taken at baseline. This chain joins TRBV18 and TRBJ1-5; D may be TRBD1 (5 bases). CDR3: CASSPLPRDLGSLHHQPQHF. The CDR3 nucleotides read TGTGCCAGCTCACCACTACCCCGGGACCTAGGATCCCTCCACCATCAGCCCCAGCATTTT.